This T cell receptor beta chain originates from a study of cytotoxic CD8 clonotypes in ibrutinib-treated CLL. Study details: The study included 11 to 12 relapsed/refractory and over 14 treatment-naive patients; under 18 had IGHV unmutated disease. The average sample held around 280,000 productive templates and tens of thousands of productive rearrangements. Study-wide results and limits: Exceeding age-matched healthy donors, baseline clonality also tracked the counts of circulating CD8+ T cells. Clonality went up at the time of ibrutinib response, stayed stable in sustained remission, and later dropped back toward its baseline level at progression.

The method was immunoSEQ multiplex PCR; TCRdb's version includes in-frame clones alone and lacks a portion of them. The repertoire holds 330,000 or so clones, over 55% seen once, with roughly 6.3% in the top ten. CDR1 and CDR2 from the germline V gene are LGHNA and YSLEER. Trimming removed 0 bases from V and 5 bases from J; junction bases left unmatched: 11. CDR3 size: 18 residues. Notes on this clone: Antigen: not known.

The starting material was PBMCs, obtained after 36 months of ibrutinib treatment. The rearrangement links TRBV4-3 to TRBJ2-3, with 10 bases lining up with TRBD2. The sequence came from a human donor with chronic lymphocytic leukemia. The CDR3 here is CASSQDLFGRTSGDTQYF. The CDR3 bases are TGCGCCAGCAGCCAAGACCTATTCGGACGGACTAGCGGAGATACGCAGTATTTT.